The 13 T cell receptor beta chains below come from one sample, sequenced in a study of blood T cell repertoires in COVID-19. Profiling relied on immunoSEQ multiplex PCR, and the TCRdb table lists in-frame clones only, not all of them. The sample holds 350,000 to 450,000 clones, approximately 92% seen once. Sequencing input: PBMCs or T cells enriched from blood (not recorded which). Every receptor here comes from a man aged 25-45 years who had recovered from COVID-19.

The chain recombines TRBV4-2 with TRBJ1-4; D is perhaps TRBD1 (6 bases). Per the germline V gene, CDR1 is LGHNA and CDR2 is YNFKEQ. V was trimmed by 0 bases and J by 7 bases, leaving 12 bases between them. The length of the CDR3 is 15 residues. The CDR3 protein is CASSQDRGEGEKLFF. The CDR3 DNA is TGTGCCAGCAGCCAAGACAGGGGAGAGGGTGAAAAACTGTTTTTT.

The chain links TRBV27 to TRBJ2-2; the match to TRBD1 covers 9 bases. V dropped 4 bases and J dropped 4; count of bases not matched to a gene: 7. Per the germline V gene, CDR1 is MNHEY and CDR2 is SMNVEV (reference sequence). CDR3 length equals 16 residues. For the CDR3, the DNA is TGTGCCAGCAGTTCCTCCGGGACAGGGCGCACCGGGGAGCTGTTTTTT. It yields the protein CASSSSGTGRTGELFF.

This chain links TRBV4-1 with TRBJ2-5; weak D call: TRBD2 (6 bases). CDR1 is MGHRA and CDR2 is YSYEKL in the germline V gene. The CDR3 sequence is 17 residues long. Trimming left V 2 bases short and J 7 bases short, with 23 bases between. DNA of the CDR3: TGCGCCAGCAGCCAAACCCCCGGGAGCCGGGAAGGAGGGACCCAGTACTTC. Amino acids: CASSQTPGSREGGTQYF.

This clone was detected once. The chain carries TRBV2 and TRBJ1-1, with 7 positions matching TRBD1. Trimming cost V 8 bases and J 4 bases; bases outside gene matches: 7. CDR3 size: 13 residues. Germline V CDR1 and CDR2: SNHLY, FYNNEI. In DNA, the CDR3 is TGTGCCAGCGTGACAGGGTACGGCACTGAAGCTTTCTTT. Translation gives CASVTGYGTEAFF.

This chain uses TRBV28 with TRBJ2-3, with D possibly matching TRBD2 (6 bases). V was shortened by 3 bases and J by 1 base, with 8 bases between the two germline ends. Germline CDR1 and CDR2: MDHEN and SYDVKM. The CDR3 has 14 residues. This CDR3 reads CASSLRGGTDTQYF. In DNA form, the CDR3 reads TGTGCCAGCAGTTTGCGGGGAGGCACAGATACGCAGTATTTT.

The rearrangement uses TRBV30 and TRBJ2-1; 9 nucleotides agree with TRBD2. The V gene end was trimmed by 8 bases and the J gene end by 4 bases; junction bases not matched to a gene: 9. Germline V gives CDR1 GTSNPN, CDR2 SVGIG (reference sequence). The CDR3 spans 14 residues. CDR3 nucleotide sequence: TGTGCCATAACCTTAGCGGGGGTATACAATGAGCAGTTCTTC. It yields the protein CAITLAGVYNEQFF.

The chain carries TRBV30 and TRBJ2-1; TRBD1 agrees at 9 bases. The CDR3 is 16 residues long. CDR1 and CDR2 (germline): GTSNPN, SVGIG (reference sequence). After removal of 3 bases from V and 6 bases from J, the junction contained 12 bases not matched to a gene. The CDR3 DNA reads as TGTGCCTGGAGCAGACCTTGGGGACAGGGCGGCAATGAGCAGTTCTTC. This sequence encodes CAWSRPWGQGGNEQFF.

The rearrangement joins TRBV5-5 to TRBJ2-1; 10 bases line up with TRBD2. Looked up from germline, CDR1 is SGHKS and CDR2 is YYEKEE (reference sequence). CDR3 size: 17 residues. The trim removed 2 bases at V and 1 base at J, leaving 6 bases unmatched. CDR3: CASSLGVAGGSYNEQFF. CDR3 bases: TGTGCCAGCAGCTTAGGGGTAGCGGGAGGATCCTACAATGAGCAGTTCTTC.

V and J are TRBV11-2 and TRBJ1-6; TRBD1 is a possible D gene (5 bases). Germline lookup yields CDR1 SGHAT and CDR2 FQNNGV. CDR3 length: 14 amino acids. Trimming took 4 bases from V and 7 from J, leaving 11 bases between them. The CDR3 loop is CASSSSGGNSPLHF. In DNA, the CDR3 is TGTGCCAGCAGCTCGTCGGGGGGAAATTCACCCCTCCACTTT.

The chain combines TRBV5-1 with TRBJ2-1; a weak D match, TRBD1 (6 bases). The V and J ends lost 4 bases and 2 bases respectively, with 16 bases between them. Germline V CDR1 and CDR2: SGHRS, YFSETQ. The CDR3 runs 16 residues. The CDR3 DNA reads TGCGCCAGCAGCGCCGGATCATCAGGGGCCTACAATGAGCAGTTCTTC. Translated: CASSAGSSGAYNEQFF.

CDR3 in DNA: TGTGCCAGCAGGATTCAGGGGGGCGGAAACACCATATATTTT. This codes for CASRIQGGGNTIYF. The chain is built from TRBV28 and TRBJ1-3; TRBD1 agrees at 7 bases. V gave up 6 bases and J gave up 4 bases; unmatched junction bases: 6. CDR1 MDHEN and CDR2 SYDVKM come from the germline V gene. The CDR3 is 14 amino acids.

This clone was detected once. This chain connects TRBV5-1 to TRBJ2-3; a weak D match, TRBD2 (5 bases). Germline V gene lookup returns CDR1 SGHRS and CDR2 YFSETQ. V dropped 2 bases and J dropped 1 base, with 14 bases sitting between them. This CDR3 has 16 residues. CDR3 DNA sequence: TGCGCCAGCAGCTTTCGGGGATCACAACGCACAGATACGCAGTATTTT. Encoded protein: CASSFRGSQRTDTQYF.

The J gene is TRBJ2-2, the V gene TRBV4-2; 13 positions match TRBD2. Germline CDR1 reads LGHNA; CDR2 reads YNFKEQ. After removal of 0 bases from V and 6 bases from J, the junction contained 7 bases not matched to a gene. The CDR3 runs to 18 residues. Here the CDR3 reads CASSQDTSGRAPPGELFF. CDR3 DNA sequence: TGTGCCAGCAGCCAAGATACTAGCGGGAGGGCCCCACCCGGGGAGCTGTTTTTT.